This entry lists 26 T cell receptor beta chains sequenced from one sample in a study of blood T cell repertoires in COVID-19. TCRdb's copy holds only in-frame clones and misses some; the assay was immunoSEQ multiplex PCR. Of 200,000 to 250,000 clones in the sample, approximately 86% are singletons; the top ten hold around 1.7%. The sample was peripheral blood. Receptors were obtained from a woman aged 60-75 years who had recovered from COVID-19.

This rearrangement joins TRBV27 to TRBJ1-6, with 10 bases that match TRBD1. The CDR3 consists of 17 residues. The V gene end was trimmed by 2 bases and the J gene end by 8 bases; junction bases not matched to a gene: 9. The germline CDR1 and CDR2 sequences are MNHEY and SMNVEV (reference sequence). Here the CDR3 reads CASSLKPSGQGYSPLHF. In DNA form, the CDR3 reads TGTGCCAGCAGTTTAAAGCCGTCGGGACAGGGGTATTCACCCCTCCACTTT.

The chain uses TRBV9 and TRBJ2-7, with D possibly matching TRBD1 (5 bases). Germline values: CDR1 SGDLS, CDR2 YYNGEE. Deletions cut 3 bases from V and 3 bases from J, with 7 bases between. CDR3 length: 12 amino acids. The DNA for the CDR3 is TGTGCCAGCAGCGGACAGCTCTACGAGCAGTACTTC. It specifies CASSGQLYEQYF.

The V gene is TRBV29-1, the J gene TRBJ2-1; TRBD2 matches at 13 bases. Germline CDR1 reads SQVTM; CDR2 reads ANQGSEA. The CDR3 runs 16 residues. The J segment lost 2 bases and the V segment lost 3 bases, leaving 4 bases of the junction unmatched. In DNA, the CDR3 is TGCAGCGTTGACTGGGGGACTAGCGGGGCCTACAATGAGCAGTTCTTC. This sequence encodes CSVDWGTSGAYNEQFF.

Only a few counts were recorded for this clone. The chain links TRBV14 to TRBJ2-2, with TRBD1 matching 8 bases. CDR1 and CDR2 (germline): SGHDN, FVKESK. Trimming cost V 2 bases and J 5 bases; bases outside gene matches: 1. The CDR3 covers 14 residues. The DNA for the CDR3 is TGTGCCAGCAGCCAAAACAGGGGGACCGGGGAGCTGTTTTTT. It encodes CASSQNRGTGELFF. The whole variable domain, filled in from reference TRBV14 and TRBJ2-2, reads EAGVTQFPSHSVIEKGQTVTLRCDPISGHDNLYWYRRVMGKEIKFLLHFVKESKQDESGMPNNRFLAERTGGTYSTLKVQPAELEDSGVYFCASSQNRGTGELFFGEGSRLTVL.

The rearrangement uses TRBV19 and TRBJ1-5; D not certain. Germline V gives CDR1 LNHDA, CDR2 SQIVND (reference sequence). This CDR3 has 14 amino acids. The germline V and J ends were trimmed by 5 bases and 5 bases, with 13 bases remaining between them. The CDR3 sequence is CASSSPGRDQPQHF. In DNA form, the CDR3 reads TGTGCCAGTAGTTCCCCAGGCAGAGATCAGCCCCAGCATTTT.

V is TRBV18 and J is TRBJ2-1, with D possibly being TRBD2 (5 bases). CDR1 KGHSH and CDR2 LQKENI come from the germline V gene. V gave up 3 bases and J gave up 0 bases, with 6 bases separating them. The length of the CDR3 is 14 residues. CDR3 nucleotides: TGTGCCAGCTCACCGGGGAGCTCCTACAATGAGCAGTTCTTC. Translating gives CASSPGSSYNEQFF.

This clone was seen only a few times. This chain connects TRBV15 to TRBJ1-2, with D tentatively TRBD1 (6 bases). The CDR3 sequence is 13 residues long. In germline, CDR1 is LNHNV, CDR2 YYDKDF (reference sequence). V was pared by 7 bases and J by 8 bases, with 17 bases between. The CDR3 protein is CATTRPGVGGYTF. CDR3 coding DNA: TGTGCCACCACCCGACCAGGGGTCGGAGGCTACACCTTC.

The CDR3 DNA follows: TGCAGCGCCGTCCGGGACAGGGGAACAGATACGCAGTATTTT. Translating gives CSAVRDRGTDTQYF. The chain recombines TRBV29-1 with TRBJ2-3; TRBD1 aligns across 10 bases. The junction had 7 bases not matched to a gene; V was cut back by 7 bases and J by 3 bases. Germline V gene sequence: CDR1 SQVTM, CDR2 ANQGSEA. CDR3 size: 14 residues.

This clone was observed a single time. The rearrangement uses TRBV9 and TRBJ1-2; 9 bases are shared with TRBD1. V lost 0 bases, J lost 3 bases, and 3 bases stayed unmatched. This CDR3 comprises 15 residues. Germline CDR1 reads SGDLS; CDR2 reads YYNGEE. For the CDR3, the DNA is TGTGCCAGCAGCGTAGTTACAGGGGGCTACTATGGCTACACCTTC. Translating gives CASSVVTGGYYGYTF.

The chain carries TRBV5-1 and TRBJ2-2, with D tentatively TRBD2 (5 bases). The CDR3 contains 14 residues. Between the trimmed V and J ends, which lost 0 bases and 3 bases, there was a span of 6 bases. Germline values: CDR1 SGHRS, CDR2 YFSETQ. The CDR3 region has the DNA TGCGCCAGCAGCTTGGGGACTTACACCGGGGAGCTGTTTTTT. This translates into CASSLGTYTGELFF.

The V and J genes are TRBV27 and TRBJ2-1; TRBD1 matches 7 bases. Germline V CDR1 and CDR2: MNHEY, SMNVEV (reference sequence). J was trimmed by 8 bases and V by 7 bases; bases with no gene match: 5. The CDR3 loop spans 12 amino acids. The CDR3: CASMDRFYEQFF. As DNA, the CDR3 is TGTGCCAGCATGGACAGGTTTTATGAGCAGTTCTTC.

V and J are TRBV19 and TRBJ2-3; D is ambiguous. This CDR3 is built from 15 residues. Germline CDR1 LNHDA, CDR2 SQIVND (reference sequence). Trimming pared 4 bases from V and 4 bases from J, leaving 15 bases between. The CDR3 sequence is CASSKSVSRADTQYF. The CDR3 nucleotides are TGTGCCAGTAGTAAGTCAGTCTCCCGGGCAGATACGCAGTATTTT.

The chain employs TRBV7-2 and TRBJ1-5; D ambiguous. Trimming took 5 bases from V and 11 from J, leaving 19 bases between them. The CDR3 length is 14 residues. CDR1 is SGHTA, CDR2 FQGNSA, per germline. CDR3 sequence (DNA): TGTGCCAGCAGCCCCGCAGGCCTCGGATGGGCCCAGCATTTT. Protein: CASSPAGLGWAQHF.

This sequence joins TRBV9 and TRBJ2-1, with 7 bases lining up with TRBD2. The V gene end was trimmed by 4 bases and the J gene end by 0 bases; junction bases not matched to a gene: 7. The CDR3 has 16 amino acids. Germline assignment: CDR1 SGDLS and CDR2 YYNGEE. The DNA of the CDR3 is TGTGCCAGCAGCTTCGGCCCGGGGGGCTCCTACAATGAGCAGTTCTTC. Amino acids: CASSFGPGGSYNEQFF.

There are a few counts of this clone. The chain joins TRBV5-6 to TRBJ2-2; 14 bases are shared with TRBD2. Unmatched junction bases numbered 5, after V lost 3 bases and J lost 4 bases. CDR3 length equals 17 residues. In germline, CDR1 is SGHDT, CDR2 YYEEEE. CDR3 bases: TGTGCCAGCAGCTCATCCGGGACTAGCGGGGGCACCGGGGAGCTGTTTTTT. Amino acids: CASSSSGTSGGTGELFF.

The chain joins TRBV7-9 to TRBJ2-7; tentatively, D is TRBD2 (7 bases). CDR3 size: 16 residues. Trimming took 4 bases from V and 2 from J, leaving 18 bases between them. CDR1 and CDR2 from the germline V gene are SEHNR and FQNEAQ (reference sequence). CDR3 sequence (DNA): TGTGCCAGCAGCTCCCTTTGGGGGGGCAGCCCCTACGAGCAGTACTTC. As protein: CASSSLWGGSPYEQYF.

The DNA of the CDR3 is TGTGCCAGCAGTTCCGGGACAGGGGGTCCCTACAATGAGCAGTTCTTC. Protein sequence: CASSSGTGGPYNEQFF. The chain combines TRBV7-9 with TRBJ2-1; 11 positions match TRBD1. Per germline, CDR1 SEHNR and CDR2 FQNEAQ (reference sequence). The V gene end was trimmed by 6 bases and the J gene end by 2 bases; junction bases not matched to a gene: 6. The CDR3 loop spans 16 amino acids.

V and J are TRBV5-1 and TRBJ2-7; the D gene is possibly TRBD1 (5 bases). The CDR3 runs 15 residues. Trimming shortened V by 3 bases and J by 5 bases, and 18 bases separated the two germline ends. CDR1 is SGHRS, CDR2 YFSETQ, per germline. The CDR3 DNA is TGCGCCAGCAGCTCCCCCGCAGGGAATAGCCACGAGCAGTACTTC. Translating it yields CASSSPAGNSHEQYF.

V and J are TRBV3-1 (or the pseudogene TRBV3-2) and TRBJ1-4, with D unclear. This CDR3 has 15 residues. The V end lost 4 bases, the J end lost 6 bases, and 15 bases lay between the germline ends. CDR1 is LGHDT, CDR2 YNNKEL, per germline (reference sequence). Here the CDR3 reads CASSLFPDFDEKLFF. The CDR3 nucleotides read TGTGCCAGCAGCCTCTTTCCGGACTTCGATGAAAAACTGTTTTTT.

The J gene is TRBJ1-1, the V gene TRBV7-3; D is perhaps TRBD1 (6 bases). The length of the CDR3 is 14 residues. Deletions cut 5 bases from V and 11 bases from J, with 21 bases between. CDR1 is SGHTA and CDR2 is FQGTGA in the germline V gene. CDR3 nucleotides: TGTGCCAGCAGCCCAGGGCACAGGGAGTCGGGCGCTTTCTTT. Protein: CASSPGHRESGAFF.

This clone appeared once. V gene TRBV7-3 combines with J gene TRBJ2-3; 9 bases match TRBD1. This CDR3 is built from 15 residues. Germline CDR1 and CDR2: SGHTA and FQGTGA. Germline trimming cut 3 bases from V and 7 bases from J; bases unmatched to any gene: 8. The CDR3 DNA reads TGTGCCAGCAGCTTTTCGGGGACAGGGTCCCATACGCAGTATTTT. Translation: CASSFSGTGSHTQYF.

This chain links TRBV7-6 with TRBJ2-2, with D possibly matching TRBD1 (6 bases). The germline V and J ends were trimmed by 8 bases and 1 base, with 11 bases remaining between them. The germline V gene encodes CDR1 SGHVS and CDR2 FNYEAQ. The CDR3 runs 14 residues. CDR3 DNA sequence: TGTGCCAGCCGCCCCAGGGGGAACACCGGGGAGCTGTTTTTT. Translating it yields CASRPRGNTGELFF.

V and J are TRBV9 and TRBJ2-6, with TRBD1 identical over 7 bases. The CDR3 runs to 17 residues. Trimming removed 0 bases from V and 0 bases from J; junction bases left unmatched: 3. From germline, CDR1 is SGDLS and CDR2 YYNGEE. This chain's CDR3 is CASSVEAGGSGANVLTF. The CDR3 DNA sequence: TGTGCCAGCAGCGTAGAGGCAGGGGGCTCTGGGGCCAACGTCCTGACTTTC. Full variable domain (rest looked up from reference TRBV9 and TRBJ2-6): DSGVTQTPKHLITATGQRVTLRCSPRSGDLSVYWYQQSLDQGLQFLIQYYNGEERAKGNILERFSAQQFPDLHSELNLSSLELGDSALYFCASSVEAGGSGANVLTFGAGSRLTVL.

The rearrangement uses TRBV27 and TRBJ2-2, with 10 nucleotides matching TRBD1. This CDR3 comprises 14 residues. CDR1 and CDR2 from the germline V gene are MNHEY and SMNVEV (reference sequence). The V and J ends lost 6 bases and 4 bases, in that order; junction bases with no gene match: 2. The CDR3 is CASSRTGGTGELFF. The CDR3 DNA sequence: TGTGCCAGCAGCCGGACAGGGGGCACCGGGGAGCTGTTTTTT.

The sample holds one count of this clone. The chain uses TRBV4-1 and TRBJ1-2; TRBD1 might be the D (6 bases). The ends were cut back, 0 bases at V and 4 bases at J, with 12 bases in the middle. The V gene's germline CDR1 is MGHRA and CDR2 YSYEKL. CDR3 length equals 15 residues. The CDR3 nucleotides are TGCGCCAGCAGCCAAGACCCGGACAGAATCTATGGCTACACCTTC. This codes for CASSQDPDRIYGYTF.

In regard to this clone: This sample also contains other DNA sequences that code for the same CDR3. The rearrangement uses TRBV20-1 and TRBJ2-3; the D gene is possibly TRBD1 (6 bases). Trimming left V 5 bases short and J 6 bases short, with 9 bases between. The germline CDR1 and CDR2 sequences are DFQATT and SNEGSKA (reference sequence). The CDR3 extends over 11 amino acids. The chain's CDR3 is CSALRGDTQYF. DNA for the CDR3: TGCAGTGCTCTCAGGGGTGATACGCAGTATTTT.